The text below deals with one T cell receptor beta chain. As yet, its antigen is unknown. The sample is drawn from a study of response to subunit inactivated influenza vaccine. Study-level findings and limits: A suggestion made by the authors is that each seasonal influenza vaccination recruits few new T cells.

MiXCR, applied by TCRdb to the RT-PCR reads, yields one record per CDR3 protein. The table shows hundreds of thousands of distinct CDR3 sequences, with roughly 14% occurring only once. The ends were cut back, 6 bases at V and 6 bases at J, with 11 bases in the middle. There are 13 residues in the CDR3. The clonotype was recovered from a man aged 45-60 years who received an inactivated influenza vaccine. This specimen was PBMCs from blood, taken about 12 days after vaccination. The chain links TRBV12-3 or TRBV12-4 to TRBJ2-2; no clear D. CDR3 in DNA: TGTGCCAGCAGCTCCCGAGTTCCCGGGGAGCTGTTTTTT. Translation gives CASSSRVPGELFF.